Listed here are 16 T cell receptor beta chains from one sample, sequenced in a study of CD8 T cells in ankylosing spondylitis. From the 5' RACE reads, TCRdb called clonotypes with MiXCR, one entry per CDR3 protein. The sample lists 90,000 to 100,000 distinct CDR3 sequences; about 8.5% were seen once. Source material: blood, either unsorted or a sorted T cell fraction (not recorded which). The source is a male donor with ankylosing spondylitis or in good health (not recorded which).

There are many counts of this clonotype. The chain employs TRBV12-3 or TRBV12-4 and TRBJ1-2; the D gene is possibly TRBD1 (6 bases). V dropped 3 bases and J dropped 1 base, with 12 bases sitting between them. This CDR3 spans 15 amino acids. For the CDR3, the DNA is TGTGCCAGCAGTTTTCGGACAGCGGGTAACTATGGCTACACCTTC. It translates to CASSFRTAGNYGYTF.

This clonotype was seen ten or more times. The CDR3 protein is CASDKGEKLFF. The CDR3 DNA sequence: TGTGCCAGCGACAAAGGTGAAAAACTGTTTTTT. J is TRBJ1-4 and V is TRBV25-1; D is unclear. Trimming left V 8 bases short and J 7 bases short, with 8 bases between. Germline CDR1 reads MGHDK; CDR2 reads SYGVNS. CDR3 length: 11 amino acids.

At least ten counts were recorded for this clonotype. This chain joins TRBV20-1 and TRBJ2-7; tentative D call: TRBD1 (6 bases). V dropped 0 bases and J dropped 0 bases, with 9 bases sitting between them. Germline CDR1 DFQATT, CDR2 SNEGSKA (reference sequence). The CDR3 spans 14 residues. The CDR3 here is CSARDGTSSYEQYF. Here the CDR3 DNA reads TGCAGTGCTAGAGACGGGACAAGCTCCTACGAGCAGTACTTC.

This clonotype was seen repeatedly, ten times or more. The J gene is TRBJ1-2, the V gene TRBV7-2; TRBD1 is a possible D gene (6 bases). The V and J ends lost 0 bases and 11 bases respectively, with 13 bases between them. Germline V gives CDR1 SGHTA, CDR2 FQGNSA. This CDR3 is built from 13 residues. CDR3 nucleotides: TGTGCCAGCAGCTTAGCAAGACAGGCTACATACACCTTC. Translation gives CASSLARQATYTF.

This clonotype was detected ten times or more. The chain is built from TRBV20-1 and TRBJ2-3; 8 bases map to TRBD2. The ends lost 0 bases at V and 0 bases at J; junction bases unmatched: 5. In germline, CDR1 is DFQATT, CDR2 SNEGSKA (reference sequence). The CDR3 has 16 residues. CDR3 sequence reads: CSARDWAGGSTDTQYF. The DNA of the CDR3 is TGCAGTGCTAGAGATTGGGCGGGGGGCAGCACAGATACGCAGTATTTT.

This clonotype was detected ten times or more. The rearrangement joins TRBV3-1 to TRBJ2-2, with D tentatively TRBD1 (6 bases). V lost 2 bases and J lost 4, with 11 bases in between. Germline CDR1 is LGHDT and CDR2 is YNNKEL (reference sequence). The CDR3 spans 15 residues. The CDR3 here is CASSQYRATTGELFF. The CDR3 region has the DNA TGTGCCAGCAGCCAATACAGGGCGACCACCGGGGAGCTGTTTTTT.

This clonotype showed up many times. V and J are TRBV4-3 and TRBJ2-2; 7 nucleotides match TRBD1. The CDR3 contains 18 residues. Trimming cost V 1 base and J 6 bases; bases outside gene matches: 14. In germline, CDR1 is LGHNA, CDR2 YSLEER. CDR3 sequence: CASSQGGLTGKYPGELFF. The DNA for the CDR3 is TGCGCCAGCAGCCAAGGGGGGTTGACAGGGAAATATCCCGGGGAGCTGTTTTTT.

This clonotype has a count of ten or more. The chain recombines TRBV3-1 with TRBJ1-4; D remains unclear. Germline loops: CDR1 LGHDT, CDR2 YNNKEL (reference sequence). The V gene lost 0 bases and the J gene lost 0 bases, with 5 bases spanning the gap. The CDR3 is made up of 15 amino acids. The CDR3 sequence: CASSQEKTTNEKLFF. DNA for the CDR3: TGTGCCAGCAGCCAAGAAAAAACAACTAATGAAAAACTGTTTTTT.

This chain uses TRBV7-9 with TRBJ2-1; 14 bases map to TRBD2. In germline, CDR1 is SEHNR, CDR2 FQNEAQ (reference sequence). The CDR3 loop spans 16 amino acids. The junction had 9 bases not matched to a gene; V was cut back by 5 bases and J by 9 bases. The CDR3 is CASSPRGLAGVFEQFF. The CDR3 nucleotides read TGTGCCAGCAGCCCCAGGGGACTAGCGGGAGTATTTGAGCAGTTCTTC. Using reference TRBV7-9 and TRBJ2-1 for the parts outside the CDR3, the full variable domain is DTGVSQNPRHKITKRGQNVTFRCDPISEHNRLYWYRQTLGQGPEFLTYFQNEAQLEKSRLLSDRFSAERPKGSFSTLEIQRTEQGDSAMYLCASSPRGLAGVFEQFFGPGTRLTVL.

This clonotype appeared many times. The chain carries TRBV7-3 and TRBJ2-7; D gene uncertain. The CDR3 is 13 amino acids. Germline V CDR1 and CDR2: SGHTA, FQGTGA. The V and J ends lost 2 bases and 7 bases respectively, with 12 bases between them. CDR3 sequence (DNA): TGTGCCAGCAGCTTAGCATCGGCCGGAGAGCAGTACTTC. Its translation: CASSLASAGEQYF.

This clonotype appeared many times. In DNA, the CDR3 is TGTGCCACCAGCAGAGATTACGGGGGCGGAAATGAGGAGACCCAGTACTTC. It translates to CATSRDYGGGNEETQYF. V usage is TRBV15 and J usage is TRBJ2-5; the D call may be TRBD1 or TRBD2 (6 bases each). The germline V gene has CDR1 LNHNV and CDR2 YYDKDF (reference sequence). The CDR3 extends over 17 amino acids. V gave up 0 bases and J gave up 5 bases, with 19 bases separating them.

This clonotype was seen at least ten times. In nucleotides, the CDR3 is TGTGCCAGCAGCGTAGTTTCCGGTACGCAGTATTTT. Its protein product is CASSVVSGTQYF. The chain is built from TRBV9 and TRBJ2-3; no firm D call. CDR1 is SGDLS and CDR2 is YYNGEE in the germline V gene. This CDR3 region has 12 residues. The V gene lost 0 bases and the J gene lost 8 bases, with 7 bases spanning the gap.

As to this clonotype: One base away lies a much larger clone, so this may be a sequencing read error. The V call is TRBV20-1, the J call TRBJ1-3; no clear D. Germline lookup yields CDR1 DFQATT and CDR2 SNEGSKA (reference sequence). The CDR3 runs 15 residues. CDR3 DNA sequence: TGCAGCGTCACAGAGGGAAGGAGCTCTGGAAACACCATATATTTT. Amino acid sequence: CSVTEGRSSGNTIYF.

The genes are TRBV6-1 and TRBJ2-4; D ambiguous. CDR3 length equals 15 residues. V lost 2 bases and J 0 bases, leaving 8 bases between the germline ends. CDR1 and CDR2 from the germline V gene are MNHNS and SASEGT. The CDR3: CASSEHGLAKNIQYF. The DNA of the CDR3 is TGTGCCAGCAGTGAACATGGGCTAGCCAAAAACATTCAGTACTTC.

In this sample, this clonotype turned up many times. The V gene is TRBV13, the J gene TRBJ2-1; D gene unclear. The germline V gene has CDR1 PRHDT and CDR2 FYEKMQ (reference sequence). This CDR3 has 12 amino acids. V shed 4 bases and J shed 4 bases, with 5 bases lying between them. The CDR3 coding sequence is TGTGCCAGCAGCTCACTGTACAATGAGCAGTTCTTC. Amino acids: CASSSLYNEQFF.

In the case of this clonotype: A much larger clone is a single base away; this may be a read error. The genes are TRBV20-1 and TRBJ2-5; D remains unclear. The CDR3 length is 12 residues. Looked up from germline, CDR1 is DFQATT and CDR2 is SNEGSKA (reference sequence). The V end was cut by 5 bases, the J end by 2 bases, with 9 bases between. The CDR3 DNA reads TGCAGTGCTGCAGAGAAGCAAGAGACCCAGTACTTC. This encodes CSAAEKQETQYF.